These 19 T cell receptor beta chains originate from one sample sequenced in a study of regulatory T cells in long-lasting Graves disease. Arm-PCR of CDR3 regions and iRepertoire HTBI primers were used to build TCR beta libraries. One entry per CDR3 protein results from TCRdb running MiXCR on the multiplex PCR reads. The sample records 620,000 or so distinct CDR3 sequences, roughly 15% being singletons. Time point indicated: newly diagnosed GD, antithyroid drugs for less than 3 months. PBMC-derived RNA was used for the TCR library. This sample was shared with a second study, whose subject was T cells in Graves' hyperthyroidism and ophthalmopathy.

Sample: peripheral blood mononuclear cells (PBMCs), taken at new diagnosis, from a patient treated with antithyroid drugs. Source of these receptors: a woman aged 25 to 39 with Graves disease.

This clonotype was detected ten times or more. The chain employs TRBV27 and TRBJ2-1; weak D call: TRBD2 (5 bases). The length of the CDR3 is 12 residues. From germline, CDR1 is MNHEY and CDR2 SMNVEV (reference sequence). CDR3: CVPEVPLNEQFF. The DNA for the CDR3 is TGTGTTCCGGAGGTTCCCCTCAATGAGCAGTTCTTC.

This clonotype appeared many times. V is TRBV28 and J is TRBJ2-1; possible D gene TRBD1, 5 bases. Germline CDR1 and CDR2: MDHEN and SYDVKM. The germline V and J ends were trimmed by 11 bases and 2 bases, with 7 bases remaining between them. This CDR3 region has 11 residues. The CDR3 loop is CAEGAYNEQFF. For the CDR3, the DNA is TGTGCCGAAGGGGCCTACAATGAGCAGTTCTTC.

This clonotype was detected ten times or more. The chain has TRBV2 and TRBJ2-3; no firm D call. The CDR3 covers 17 residues. CDR1 and CDR2 (germline): SNHLY, FYNNEI. Trimming took 7 bases from V and 4 from J, leaving 24 bases between them. CDR3 amino acids: CASTMVWDKRVADTQYF. The CDR3 DNA sequence: TGTGCCAGCACAATGGTATGGGATAAACGTGTCGCAGATACGCAGTATTTT.

In its sample, this clonotype was seen a few times. The rearrangement uses TRBV19 and TRBJ1-1, with 7 nucleotides matching TRBD1. CDR1 LNHDA and CDR2 SQIVND come from the germline V gene (reference sequence). The CDR3 length is 14 residues. V trimming: 6 bases; J trimming: 4 bases; junction bases outside the gene matches: 8. The CDR3 region has the DNA TGTGCCAGTAGCCCAATTACAGGGGTCACTGAAGCTTTCTTT. Translating it yields CASSPITGVTEAFF.

Many counts were recorded for this clonotype. The V gene is TRBV7-2, the J gene TRBJ2-3; tentatively, D is TRBD1 or TRBD2 (5 bases each). Germline V gene sequence: CDR1 SGHTA, CDR2 FQGNSA. V was pared by 2 bases and J by 3 bases, with 15 bases between. The CDR3 contains 16 residues. The CDR3 nucleotides read TGTGCCAGCAGCTTACAATCGGGGACGTATACAGATACGCAGTATTTT. Its translation: CASSLQSGTYTDTQYF.

V and J are TRBV7-9 and TRBJ2-5; 9 bases are shared with TRBD2. CDR1 SEHNR and CDR2 FQNEAQ come from the germline V gene (reference sequence). Germline trimming cut 1 base from V and 2 bases from J; bases unmatched to any gene: 14. CDR3 length: 19 residues. The chain's CDR3 is CASSLGGSGREGRQETQYF. DNA for the CDR3: TGTGCCAGCAGCTTAGGGGGTAGCGGGAGAGAAGGTCGGCAAGAGACCCAGTACTTC. Together with reference TRBV7-9 and TRBJ2-5, the CDR3 gives the full variable domain: DTGVSQNPRHKITKRGQNVTFRCDPISEHNRLYWYRQTLGQGPEFLTYFQNEAQLEKSRLLSDRFSAERPKGSFSTLEIQRTEQGDSAMYLCASSLGGSGREGRQETQYFGPGTRLLVL.

In its sample, this clonotype was seen many times. The chain employs TRBV20-1 and TRBJ2-5; D remains unclear. This CDR3 spans 15 amino acids. From germline, CDR1 is DFQATT and CDR2 SNEGSKA (reference sequence). The V end was cut by 0 bases, the J end by 0 bases, with 11 bases between. DNA for the CDR3: TGCAGTGCTAGAGATTGGAAACTGTACCAAGAGACCCAGTACTTC. Protein product: CSARDWKLYQETQYF.

The chain combines TRBV28 with TRBJ2-4; TRBD1 matches 9 bases. The CDR3 length is 19 residues. Trimming removed 3 bases from V and 0 bases from J; junction bases left unmatched: 12. Germline assignment: CDR1 MDHEN and CDR2 SYDVKM. CDR3 DNA: TGTGCCAGCAGTTTTTCTAGGACAGGGGTGTTAGAAGCCAAAAACATTCAGTACTTC. It is translated as CASSFSRTGVLEAKNIQYF.

The chain couples TRBV5-4 to TRBJ2-1; 12 bases line up with TRBD2. Germline CDR1 is SGHNT and CDR2 is YYREEE (reference sequence). Trimming took 1 base from V and 4 from J; bases not matched to a gene: 6. The CDR3 is 17 amino acids. This CDR3 is CASSLIPSGREYNEQFF. As DNA, the CDR3 is TGTGCCAGCAGCTTGATCCCTAGCGGGAGGGAATACAATGAGCAGTTCTTC.

This clonotype occurred many times. This chain uses TRBV12-3 or TRBV12-4 with TRBJ1-4; D is unclear. The CDR3 sequence is 15 residues long. Trimming pared 0 bases from V and 8 bases from J, leaving 13 bases between. CDR3 loop: CASSLAVQQAEKLFF. The CDR3 nucleotides read TGTGCCAGCAGTTTAGCGGTCCAGCAGGCGGAAAAACTGTTTTTT.

This clonotype was counted only a few times. The chain has TRBV20-1 and TRBJ2-1; TRBD2 aligns across 8 bases. The length of the CDR3 is 14 residues. Looked up from germline, CDR1 is DFQATT and CDR2 is SNEGSKA (reference sequence). The V segment lost 5 bases and the J segment 6 bases; nucleotides outside the gene matches: 9. CDR3 protein: CSAYTGTRSNEQFF. In nucleotides, the CDR3 is TGCAGTGCTTATACCGGGACTAGAAGCAATGAGCAGTTCTTC.

This clonotype showed up many times. V gene TRBV7-2 combines with J gene TRBJ2-7, with 8 bases matching TRBD1. Germline V CDR1 and CDR2: SGHTA, FQGNSA. The CDR3 is 12 amino acids. Trimming took 5 bases from V and 6 from J; bases not matched to a gene: 3. CDR3 bases: TGTGCCAGCAGCGGGACAGGCACCGAGCAGTACTTC. Encoded protein: CASSGTGTEQYF.

Note on this clonotype: A much larger clone differs by one base, so this may be a read error. The gene calls are TRBV28 and TRBJ2-3; no reliable D call. This CDR3 comprises 11 residues. Germline assignment: CDR1 MDHEN and CDR2 SYDVKM. The CDR3 DNA reads as TGTACCAGCAGTCTCATCGGTACGCAGTATTTT. Encoded protein: CTSSLIGTQYF.

The chain uses TRBV5-5 and TRBJ1-2; maybe TRBD1 (6 bases). Trimming left V 2 bases short and J 4 bases short, with 12 bases between. The CDR3 covers 14 residues. CDR1 and CDR2 (germline): SGHKS, YYEKEE (reference sequence). CDR3 nucleotide sequence: TGTGCCAGCAGCTTACTTTCGGGGGCCTATGGCTACACCTTC. As protein: CASSLLSGAYGYTF. The full variable domain, rest sourced from reference TRBV5-5 and TRBJ1-2, is DAGVTQSPTHLIKTRGQQVTLRCSPISGHKSVSWYQQVLGQGPQFIFQYYEKEERGRGNFPDRFSARQFPNYSSELNVNALLLGDSALYLCASSLLSGAYGYTFGSGTRLTVV.

This clonotype was seen repeatedly, ten times or more. This chain joins TRBV10-3 and TRBJ2-7; 11 nucleotides match TRBD2. Losses at the gene ends were 5 bases for V and 2 bases for J; bases not matched to a gene: 17. Germline V gene sequence: CDR1 ENHRY, CDR2 SYGVKD. The CDR3 spans 19 residues. CDR3 amino acids: CAISSATSGTSRATYEQYF. The CDR3 nucleotides are TGTGCCATCAGTAGCGCGACTAGCGGGACGAGCAGAGCAACCTACGAGCAGTACTTC.

This clonotype has ten or more counts. The chain carries TRBV28 and TRBJ1-2; possibly TRBD1 for D (6 bases). Trimming cost V 4 bases and J 9 bases, with 24 bases left between them. This CDR3 contains 16 residues. CDR1 and CDR2 (germline): MDHEN, SYDVKM. CDR3 sequence: CASSSGIRTDTSSYTF. CDR3 coding DNA: TGTGCCAGCAGTTCGGGGATTCGGACAGACACATCAAGCTACACCTTC.

The rearrangement links TRBV28 to TRBJ1-2; D is uncertain. Germline V gene data show CDR1 as MDHEN and CDR2 as SYDVKM. CDR3 length equals 15 residues. Trimming pared 5 bases from V and 2 bases from J, leaving 15 bases between. Here the CDR3 DNA reads TGTGCCAGCAGTGCCCCCATTCCCATAAACTATGGCTACACCTTC. Its translation: CASSAPIPINYGYTF.

In this sample, this clonotype turned up a few times. The chain employs TRBV12-3 or TRBV12-4 and TRBJ2-1, with TRBD1 matching over 7 bases. This CDR3 contains 15 residues. The junction had 10 bases not matched to a gene; V was cut back by 7 bases and J by 4 bases. CDR3 coding DNA: TGTGCCAGCACCAGACCGGGACAGCATTACAATGAGCAGTTCTTC. It specifies CASTRPGQHYNEQFF.

A word on this clonotype: A much bigger clone sits one base away, suggesting this may be a read error. CDR3 coding DNA: TGTGCTAGTGGAGACAGAGGGGTCGACGACAATGAGCAGTTCTTC. As protein: CASGDRGVDDNEQFF. This chain connects TRBV12-5 to TRBJ2-1; perhaps D is TRBD1 or TRBD2 (5 bases each). V lost 6 bases and J lost 5, with 17 bases in between. Germline loops: CDR1 LGHNT, CDR2 FRNRAP. CDR3 length: 15 amino acids.